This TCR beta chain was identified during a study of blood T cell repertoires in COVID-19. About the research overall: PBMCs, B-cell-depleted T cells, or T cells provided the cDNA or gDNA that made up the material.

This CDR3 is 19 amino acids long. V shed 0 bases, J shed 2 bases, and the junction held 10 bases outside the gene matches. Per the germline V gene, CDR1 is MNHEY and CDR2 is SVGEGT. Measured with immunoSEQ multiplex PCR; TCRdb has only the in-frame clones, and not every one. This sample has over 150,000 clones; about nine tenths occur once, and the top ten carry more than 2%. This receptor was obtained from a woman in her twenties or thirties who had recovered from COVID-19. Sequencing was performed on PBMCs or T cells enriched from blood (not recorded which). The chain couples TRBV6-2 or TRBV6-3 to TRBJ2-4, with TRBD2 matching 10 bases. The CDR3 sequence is CASSYSRAGGHLTKNIQYF. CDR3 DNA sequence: TGTGCCAGCAGTTACTCGAGAGCGGGGGGGCACCTAACCAAAAACATTCAGTACTTC.